This T cell receptor (beta chain) was sequenced in a study of cytomegalovirus exposure and HLA in healthy donors. As regards this clone: Its antigen remains unknown.

V lost 0 bases, J lost 2 bases, and 5 bases stayed unmatched. The CDR3 is 15 residues long. Germline V gives CDR1 SGDLS, CDR2 YYNGEE. The study ran its PCR with 60 Vbeta and 13 Jbeta primers. The method was immunoSEQ multiplex PCR; TCRdb's version includes in-frame clones alone and lacks a portion of them. The sample contains approximately 79,000 clones, 78% of which appear only once. Study observations and caveats: In an earlier analysis, productive rearrangement rates for most beta V segments clustered near 87% or 30%.

This chain joins TRBV9 and TRBJ2-7, with 7 positions matching TRBD1. Material: PBMCs. This clonotype originated in a male donor in good health and CMV-seropositive. The CDR3 loop is CASSVEQGSTYEQYF. The CDR3 nucleotides read TGTGCCAGCAGCGTAGAACAGGGGAGTACCTACGAGCAGTACTTC.